The entry below gives a single T cell receptor (beta chain) sequence along with its context. Its antigen is not yet known. The library was obtained by the immunoSEQ multiplex PCR assay. A mixture of 60 forward primers for TCR Vbeta segments and 13 reverse primers for TCR Jbeta segments was used in the multiplex PCR. A multiplex PCR assay on genomic DNA amplified the CDR3 region of rearranged TCR beta genes. The amplified TCR beta libraries were sequenced on the Illumina HiSeq System as 87-base-pair reads. The paper's processing steps were these. In a later analysis, roughly 80 million unique TCR beta chains were counted across the 500 to 700 repertoires, and roughly 10 million of these chains were shared by at least two donors. A nearest-neighbor algorithm error-corrected the raw reads and collapsed the reads into unique sequences, merging closely related sequences to remove PCR and sequencing errors. Alignment of CDR3 sequences to IMGT reference sequences was used to assign V, D and J gene segments. For a sequence to be retained, at least a six-nucleotide match to both a V gene segment and a J gene segment was required. Rearrangements were called productive when the CDR3 lacked stop codons and stayed in frame with V and J; all others were non-productive. CDR3 was defined by IMGT convention, running from the second conserved V-encoded cysteine to the conserved J-encoded phenylalanine. Sequences without an unambiguous match to a single V gene segment were excluded from the earlier analysis of about 640 of the donors. In an earlier analysis of 587 of the donors, V segments were called functional above 56.7% productive rearrangements and were called segregating when the between-donor standard deviation exceeded 5%. A statistical classification framework was built to diagnose cytomegalovirus status from the catalog of TCR beta chain sequences. In a later analysis, V and J genes were assigned by comparing TCR nucleotide sequences against IMGT/GENE-DB human TR gene sequences. In a later analysis, CDR3 sequences and most-parsimonious VDJ recombination scenarios were assigned using the TCRdist pipeline. In a later analysis, each TCR beta chain was defined by its CDR3 amino acid sequence together with its V-gene family, and reads lacking a unique V-gene family were excluded. In a later analysis, 500 to 700 highly shared, low-generation-probability nucleotide sequences were removed to address suspected cross-contamination and a sequencing artifact. In a later analysis, a clonal expansion index was calculated for each public chain from normalized within-repertoire ranks of inferred template counts. A later analysis computed generation probabilities with a VDJ recombination model fitted to out-of-frame rearrangements, and checked the results against IGoR. A later analysis scored TCR-TCR, TCR-HLA and TCR-CMV co-occurrence with hypergeometric tests, applying a repertoire-size bias correction to TCR pairs. In a later analysis, false discovery rates were estimated by permuting HLA or CMV assignments 20 times. In a later analysis, co-occurring TCRs were grouped with DBSCAN, and TCRdist sequence similarity was added when clustering was performed within HLA-allele-positive subsets. Repertoires with fewer than 30,000 or more than 120,000 public chains were left out of co-occurrence clustering, as were five repertoires with anomalous nucleotide sharing. Here the immuneACCESS table is served through TCRdb, limited to in-frame sequences with V and J called. Missing clones are a known gap in these copies; in checked studies unresolved V genes cover under half, and the rest lacks a known reason. V and J calls and clone size come straight from that table; D and trimming were deduced from the DNA. This specimen's table enumerates more than 140,000 clones. The top ten clones comprise roughly 2% of the sample.

The sample is drawn from a study of cytomegalovirus exposure and HLA in healthy donors (dated by TCRdb to about 2017). About the full investigation: An earlier analysis of approximately 640 of the donors reported about 290 Gb of sequence data and 100 million to 130 million unique TCR beta sequences from some 180 million T cells. A later genetic analysis used genome-wide SNP genotypes for about 60% of the roughly 700 donors, treating that subset as a discovery cohort. The later analysis used no new phenotypic data to find candidate immune exposures, relying instead on TCR beta sequences and their occurrence across donors. Of the approximately 400 genotyped donors, 75% to 85% were placed in the genetic ancestry cluster associated with self-reported Caucasian donors. Typing coverage differed by locus: A, B, C, DRB1 and DQB1 were typed in roughly 620-640 donors, DQA1 in 500 to 550, DPA1 in some 570, and DPB1 in just under 490. Among about 360 genotyped donors of the cohort, an average of approximately 240,000 unique TCR beta nucleotide sequences were sequenced per donor, roughly 18% of them non-productive. An early release covering over 500 HLA-typed donors comprised approximately 300 gigabases of sequencing data and approximately 85 million unique TCR sequences. Because of strong linkage in the cohort, 5 or 6 DR-DQ haplotypes were treated as single units for association and clustering. An earlier analysis of around 540 of the donors applied high-throughput TCR beta sequencing to assess whether each TCR beta V gene segment acted as functional or pseudogenic. The T cell repertoires of 670 or so subjects were profiled by immunosequencing and related to cytomegalovirus serostatus. The study aimed to test whether signatures of past pathogen exposure could be identified by cataloging public T cell receptors. HLA typing included class I and class II loci at four-digit resolution. Every discovery cohort repertoire had been produced on one sequencing platform. To study patterns of TCR occurrence, a later analysis re-analyzed previously published TCR beta repertoires from 600 to 750 donors and added high-resolution HLA genotyping. Donor age, sex, ethnicity and CMV serostatus were compiled together with the repertoire data. A separate validation cohort of about 110 different subjects was used in addition to the approximately 640-subject first cohort. The study combined high-throughput TCR immunosequencing, statistical association of individual TCRs with disease status, and machine learning to predict cytomegalovirus infection status. General conclusions and limits of the study: In a later analysis, the rate of TCR association differed among HLA loci, with DRB1 alleles having the most associated TCRs and HLA-C alleles having the fewest. Compared with equally common non-associated chains, HLA-associated TCR beta chains in a later analysis were more clonally expanded and had lower generation probabilities. Roughly uniform sequencing depth across donors was assumed in presence/absence analyses, although this assumption may not hold. The study gave a list of under 200 TCR beta chains associated with cytomegalovirus. Linkage disequilibrium might explain the correlated functional status among segregating V segments, but an unknown experimental factor could not be excluded. A later genetic analysis reported fewer N-insertions in productive TCRs among donors in an Asian-associated ancestry cluster than the approximately 700-donor mean. Most TCR sequences were seen in very few donors, while some public TCRs were found in many individuals. The cohort was sequenced for TCR beta chains only, and without alpha or paired-chain data the features that could be detected were limited. In vitro tests confirmed that three of the cytomegalovirus-associated TCR beta chains recognize cytomegalovirus antigens. When HLA alleles, especially DR and DQ, strongly co-occurred, TCR associations were difficult to assign to individual alleles. A further reported finding was that TCR beta sequences accurately predicted the HLA-A and HLA-B alleles for most subjects in the first cohort. Broadly in line with IMGT annotations, most TCR beta V segments showed up in productive rearrangements about 87% or about 30% of the time in an earlier analysis of a few hundred of the donors. A later genetic analysis associated a missense DCLRE1C variant with V-gene and J-gene trimming of TCR beta chains, and an independent cohort replicated the association. Cytomegalovirus status was reported to be diagnosed by the classifier with high specificity and sensitivity in both the original and validation cohorts. Most CMV-associated TCR beta chains appeared to be HLA-restricted in a later analysis, and the HLA associations seemed to be driven largely by CMV exposure. In a later analysis, several top co-occurrence clusters were reported to appear linked to parvovirus B19, influenza, CMV and Epstein-Barr virus. Immune exposure information for the cohort was limited to CMV serostatus. HLA typing was unavailable for some donors at each locus, so association tests used only the typed subset. It was suggested by the authors that the approach could potentially be generalized to other disease states and immunological phenotypes. Because counts were too low, around 18 rarely observed V segments, including chromosome 9 orphons, were left out of the earlier analysis of 587 of the donors. A group of highly shared sequence variants was considered likely to be a technical artifact of the sequencing pipeline. A later analysis associated about 17,000 TCR beta sequences with specific HLA alleles at a false discovery rate of 0.05.

In total, 500 to 700 healthy bone marrow donors made up the cohort. All cohort members were sampled while nominally healthy, although unrecorded immune exposures were likely present. The donor was CMV seronegative and was included in the group of about 400 seronegative cohort members. A peripheral blood sample was provided by each donor, and peripheral blood mononuclear cells were used for TCR beta sequencing. The Qiagen DNeasy Blood Extraction Kit was used to extract genomic DNA from the blood cell samples. The sequenced sample consisted of PBMCs. This clonotype originated in a woman younger than 30 in good health and CMV-seronegative.

The CDR3 corresponds to CASSQVGTEEHYEQYF. The sequenced DNA is TGTGCCAGCAGCCAAGTCGGGACAGAGGAGCACTACGAGCAGTACTTC. The sequence links TRBV4-2 to TRBJ2-7, and 7 junctional nucleotides match TRBD1. For CDR1 and CDR2, the germline V gene lists LGHNA and YNFKEQ. Trimming takes 1 base off V and 3 bases off J; junction bases not matched to a gene: 9. Counted from cysteine to phenylalanine, this CDR3 has 16 amino acids. Solely the CDR3 DNA is kept, with 48 bases framed from the first base.